Listed here are 5 T cell receptor beta chains from one sample, sequenced in a study of human T cells and chemical hapten exposure listed by TCRdb under 2021. The time point label, as the study defines it: healthy volunteer bleed at 6 weeks. Total RNA was extracted from unfractionated whole blood collected in Tempus Blood RNA tubes. Library preparation was by RACE. Sequenced using a NextSeq 500. TCRdb trimmed the raw reads at Q25, called clones with MiXCR and kept productive beta chains. Entries are consolidated by CDR3 protein sequence, retaining the most common genes and DNA. Present in this sample are about 77,000 distinct CDR3 sequences, around 9.4% of which were seen just once. The ten most abundant clones make up around 1.7% of the sample. Sample: whole blood. The source is a female donor in good health. Some clones in this sample may be carry-over from other donors' samples.

This chain links TRBV6-4 with TRBJ2-1, with D tentatively TRBD1 or TRBD2 (5 bases each). The V gene's germline CDR1 is MRHNA and CDR2 SNTAGT. The V end lost 6 bases, the J end lost 4 bases, and 10 bases lay between the germline ends. This CDR3 is 13 amino acids long. The CDR3 DNA is TGTGCCAGCAGCCGGGGCCCGTACAATGAGCAGTTCTTC. Encoded protein: CASSRGPYNEQFF.

The rearrangement uses TRBV12-3 or TRBV12-4 and TRBJ2-7, with 7 bases identical to TRBD2. V was pared by 6 bases and J by 3 bases, with 5 bases of the junction left unmatched. The CDR3 totals 13 residues. CDR3 coding DNA: TGTGCCAGCAGAAAGACTAGCTTCTACGAGCAGTACTTC. It is translated as CASRKTSFYEQYF.

The table lists this clonotype with many counts. The chain combines TRBV2 with TRBJ1-1; D gene uncertain. This CDR3 contains 13 residues. Germline V gives CDR1 SNHLY, CDR2 FYNNEI. V lost 0 bases to trimming and J lost 6 bases, with 8 bases between them. The CDR3 nucleotides read TGTGCCAGCAGTGAAGCGGGATATTCTGAAGCTTTCTTT. Translating it yields CASSEAGYSEAFF.

This clonotype was picked up many times. The chain links TRBV2 to TRBJ1-2; 9 bases map to TRBD1. From germline, CDR1 is SNHLY and CDR2 FYNNEI. Trimming at V came to 3 bases and at J to 6 bases, leaving 8 bases not matched to a gene. The CDR3 runs to 15 residues. CDR3 region: CASSDIGQGINGYTF. The CDR3 region has the DNA TGTGCCAGCAGTGATATAGGACAGGGGATTAATGGCTACACCTTC.

This clonotype has a count of ten or more. The chain combines TRBV18 with TRBJ2-3; tentative D call: TRBD1 (6 bases). Trimming took off 4 bases at V and 6 bases at J, with 8 bases between the two ends. CDR1 is KGHSH, CDR2 LQKENI, per germline. The CDR3 spans 12 residues. The CDR3 DNA sequence: TGTGCCAGCTCACTCCAGGGGGATACGCAGTATTTT. Translated: CASSLQGDTQYF.